There are many counts of the clone carrying this TCR beta chain. Its antigen remains unidentified. Subjects aged 18 to 65 presented with newly diagnosed hyperthyroidism of less than 2 months' duration. Around 9.9 ml of fresh peripheral blood supplied the PBMCs. Amplified TCR beta CDR3 regions came from RNA transcripts. In the first-round RT-PCR of the TCR CDR3, the HTBI primer set was used. TCRdb redid the calling of the multiplex PCR reads with MiXCR, one entry per CDR3 protein. The sample holds approximately 260,000 distinct CDR3 sequences, about 16% seen once. The data were taken from a study of T cells in Graves' hyperthyroidism and ophthalmopathy. The germline V gene has CDR1 SQVTM and CDR2 ANQGSEA. The CDR3 sequence is 15 residues long. J lost 4 bases, V lost 6 bases, and 9 bases had no gene match. Study conclusions and caveats: Blood also carried most thyroid clonotypes expanded above 0.001.

This clonotype was obtained from a woman between 45 and 65 years old with Graves' hyperthyroidism that later progressed to Graves' ophthalmopathy. The rearrangement joins TRBV29-1 to TRBJ2-2, with 9 bases aligning to TRBD1. The sequencing sample was made of blood. As DNA, the CDR3 is TGCAGCGTCCACAGCCCGGGACAGGGCACCGGGGAGCTGTTTTTT. It translates to CSVHSPGQGTGELFF.